Sequencing of this T cell receptor (beta chain) was carried out in a study of CD8 T cells in ankylosing spondylitis. This clonotype turned up a few times. Antigen specificity is unknown. Study-wide findings and caveats: A TCR beta motif of under 10 highly homologous variants seemed to mark ankylosing spondylitis blood. CD8+ cells made up the disease-linked clones, which were relatively rare in peripheral blood.

Library preparation for TCR beta used quantitative 5'-RACE with molecular barcodes. TCRdb passed the 5' RACE reads through MiXCR, listing each CDR3 protein once. The sample lists 700,000 to 1,000,000 distinct CDR3 sequences; roughly 12% were seen once. The V end was cut by 5 bases, the J end by 2 bases, with 16 bases between. The CDR3 has 15 residues. From germline, CDR1 is MNHNS and CDR2 SASEGT. The J gene is TRBJ2-7, the V gene TRBV6-1, with a possible D match to TRBD2 (6 bases). The receptor was isolated from a male donor with ankylosing spondylitis. Sequenced material: blood, either unsorted or a sorted T cell fraction (not recorded which). As DNA, the CDR3 is TGTGCCAGCAGTCGACTTGGGACTCGGGCCTACGAGCAGTACTTC. This encodes CASSRLGTRAYEQYF.